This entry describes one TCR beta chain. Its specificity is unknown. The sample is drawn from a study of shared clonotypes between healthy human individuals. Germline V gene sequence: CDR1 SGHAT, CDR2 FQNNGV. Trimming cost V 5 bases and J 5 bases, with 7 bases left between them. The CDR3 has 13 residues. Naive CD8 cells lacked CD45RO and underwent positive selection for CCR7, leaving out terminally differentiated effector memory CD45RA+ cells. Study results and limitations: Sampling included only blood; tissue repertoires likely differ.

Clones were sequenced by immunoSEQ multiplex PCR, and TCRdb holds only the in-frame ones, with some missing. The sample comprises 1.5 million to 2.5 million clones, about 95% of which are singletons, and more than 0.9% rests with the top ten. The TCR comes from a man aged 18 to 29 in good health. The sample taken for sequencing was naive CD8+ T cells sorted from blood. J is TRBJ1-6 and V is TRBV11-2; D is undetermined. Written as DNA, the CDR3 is TGTGCCAGCAGCCCCATTAATAATTCACCCCTCCACTTT. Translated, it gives CASSPINNSPLHF. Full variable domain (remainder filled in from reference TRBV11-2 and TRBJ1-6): EAGVAQSPRYKIIEKRQSVAFWCNPISGHATLYWYQQILGQGPKLLIQFQNNGVVDDSQLPKDRFSAERLKGVDSTLKIQPAKLEDSAVYLCASSPINNSPLHFGNGTRLTVT.